This entry lists 31 T cell receptor beta chains sequenced from one sample in a study of T cells in Graves' hyperthyroidism and ophthalmopathy. RNA transcripts yielded amplified TCR beta CDR3 regions. First-round RT-PCR with HTBI primers amplified the TCR CDR3 region. TCRdb reprocessed the multiplex PCR reads via MiXCR and lists one record per CDR3 protein. Among around 450,000 distinct CDR3 sequences, less than 20% were seen once, and the ten largest hold roughly 14%. The material sequenced was blood. The receptors originated from a woman aged 18-30 years with Graves' hyperthyroidism.

The rearrangement uses TRBV28 and TRBJ1-1, with unresolved D. From germline, CDR1 is MDHEN and CDR2 SYDVKM. CDR3 length equals 15 residues. V gave up 6 bases and J gave up 4 bases, with 18 bases separating them. Here the CDR3 DNA reads TGTGCCAGCAGCCCGGGCGCAAGTGTGGGCACTGAAGCTTTCTTT. Its protein is CASSPGASVGTEAFF.

This clonotype was observed at least ten times. This chain links TRBV20-1 with TRBJ2-7; TRBD2 aligns across 10 bases. The length of the CDR3 is 14 residues. The V and J ends lost 6 bases and 2 bases, in that order; junction bases with no gene match: 7. CDR1 and CDR2 (germline): DFQATT, SNEGSKA (reference sequence). CDR3 protein: CSAISGGSTYEQYF. The CDR3 DNA is TGCAGTGCCATTAGCGGGGGGTCTACCTACGAGCAGTACTTC.

As concerns this clonotype: Possible read error: a much larger clone is one base away. This chain connects TRBV6-2 or TRBV6-3 to TRBJ2-7, with D possibly matching TRBD1 (5 bases). The CDR3 length is 13 residues. V was shortened by 10 bases and J by 0 bases, with 13 bases between the two germline ends. Germline CDR1 and CDR2: MNHEY and SVGEGT. The chain's CDR3 is CANRPDGSYEQYF. CDR3 sequence (DNA): TGTGCCAACAGGCCAGACGGCTCCTACGAGCAGTACTTC.

There are many counts of this clonotype. The chain recombines TRBV2 with TRBJ2-3; the D is unclear. Per the germline V gene, CDR1 is SNHLY and CDR2 is FYNNEI. Trimming cost V 3 bases and J 11 bases, with 15 bases left between them. The CDR3 is made up of 13 amino acids. This CDR3 is CASSDARLDWQYF. The CDR3 bases are TGTGCCAGCAGTGATGCCCGACTGGATTGGCAGTATTTT.

In its sample, this clonotype was seen once. The chain links TRBV20-1 to TRBJ1-4; TRBD1 matches at 7 bases. CDR3 length: 14 residues. V shed 3 bases, J shed 2 bases, and the junction held 3 bases outside the gene matches. Germline CDR1 is DFQATT and CDR2 is SNEGSKA (reference sequence). In nucleotides, the CDR3 is TGCAGTGCTAGCTCGACAGGGACTAATGAAAAACTGTTTTTT. This codes for CSASSTGTNEKLFF.

In this sample, this clonotype turned up many times. The rearrangement joins TRBV6-1 to TRBJ2-5, with a weak D call TRBD1 (5 bases). V gave up 6 bases and J gave up 5 bases, with 16 bases separating them. Germline loops: CDR1 MNHNS, CDR2 SASEGT. CDR3 size: 14 residues. In DNA, the CDR3 is TGTGCCAGCAGCAAACCCAGGGCCCGCGAGACCCAGTACTTC. Protein: CASSKPRARETQYF.

This chain joins TRBV11-2 and TRBJ2-7; no reliable D call. The germline V and J ends were trimmed by 6 bases and 0 bases, with 15 bases remaining between them. The CDR3 has 15 amino acids. Looked up from germline, CDR1 is SGHAT and CDR2 is FQNNGV. Here the CDR3 reads CASRNLRLLSYEQYF. In DNA form, the CDR3 reads TGTGCCAGCAGAAACCTCAGACTGCTCTCCTACGAGCAGTACTTC.

This clonotype occurred a few times. V is TRBV27 and J is TRBJ2-2, with TRBD2 matching over 8 bases. V lost 6 bases and J lost 3; bases outside the gene matches: 6. The CDR3 runs 15 residues. Germline V gene lookup returns CDR1 MNHEY and CDR2 SMNVEV (reference sequence). The CDR3 reads CASSSPGLDTGELFF. DNA of the CDR3: TGTGCCAGCAGCTCACCGGGACTAGACACCGGGGAGCTGTTTTTT.

This clonotype was seen a few times. V and J are TRBV6-2 or TRBV6-3 and TRBJ2-3, with TRBD2 matching 9 bases. The CDR3 consists of 16 residues. Germline V gives CDR1 MNHEY, CDR2 SVGEGT. V shed 6 bases and J 0 bases; nucleotides not matched to a gene: 7. For the CDR3, the DNA is TGTGCCAGCAGCCCCCGACTAGCGGCTAGCACAGATACGCAGTATTTT. It specifies CASSPRLAASTDTQYF.

Many counts were recorded for this clonotype. For the CDR3, the DNA is TGTGCCAGCAGCTCGAAGGGCCGGATTTCCGCTAGCGGGAATCGAAATGAGCAGTTCTTC. The encoded protein is CASSSKGRISASGNRNEQFF. The genes are TRBV11-2 and TRBJ2-1, with TRBD2 matching over 9 bases. The trim removed 4 bases at V and 7 bases at J, leaving 23 bases unmatched. The CDR3 length is 20 residues. The V gene's germline CDR1 is SGHAT and CDR2 FQNNGV.

This clonotype showed up just a few times. V usage is TRBV6-5 and J usage is TRBJ1-2; 7 positions match TRBD1. There are 15 residues in the CDR3. The ends lost 5 bases at V and 4 bases at J; junction bases unmatched: 10. Germline CDR1 is MNHEY and CDR2 is SVGAGI. In DNA form, the CDR3 reads TGTGCCAGCAGTCCGGGACAGACCATCTCCTATGGCTACACCTTC. As protein: CASSPGQTISYGYTF.

The chain has TRBV5-6 and TRBJ1-1; 12 bases fit TRBD1. Germline-derived CDR1 and CDR2 are SGHDT and YYEEEE. The CDR3 has 16 residues. Losses at the gene ends were 5 bases for V and 4 bases for J; bases not matched to a gene: 9. CDR3 sequence (DNA): TGTGCCAGCAGGAGGGACAGGGGGCGGGTTGGCACTGAAGCTTTCTTT. Its translation is CASRRDRGRVGTEAFF.

In its sample, this clonotype was seen many times. This rearrangement joins TRBV28 to TRBJ2-3, with unresolved D. The V end was cut by 6 bases, the J end by 6 bases, with 10 bases between. Germline lookup yields CDR1 MDHEN and CDR2 SYDVKM. CDR3 length: 12 residues. The CDR3 DNA reads as TGTGCCAGCAGCTCCCGACGGGATACGCAGTATTTT. Translation: CASSSRRDTQYF.

This clonotype was detected many times. The V call is TRBV3-1, the J call TRBJ1-3, with a possible D match to TRBD1 (5 bases). Trimming cost V 4 bases and J 4 bases, with 17 bases left between them. The CDR3 contains 16 residues. CDR1 is LGHDT and CDR2 is YNNKEL in the germline V gene (reference sequence). This CDR3 reads CASSLLAGGVGNTIYF. The CDR3 DNA follows: TGTGCCAGCAGCCTCCTGGCAGGAGGGGTCGGAAACACCATATATTTT.

This rearrangement joins TRBV9 to TRBJ1-1; 10 bases fit TRBD1. The CDR3 has 14 amino acids. V lost 3 bases and J lost 7; bases outside the gene matches: 6. Germline V gene lookup returns CDR1 SGDLS and CDR2 YYNGEE. The CDR3 nucleotides read TGTGCCAGCAGCGGACAGGGGGCCGGACGTGAAGCTTTCTTT. As protein: CASSGQGAGREAFF.

The chain combines TRBV7-9 with TRBJ2-6, with D possibly being TRBD1 or TRBD2 (5 bases each). CDR1 and CDR2 from the germline V gene are SEHNR and FQNEAQ (reference sequence). The CDR3 consists of 17 residues. V lost 7 bases and J 4 bases, leaving 20 bases between the germline ends. The CDR3: CASTFGVGTLGANVLTF. DNA of the CDR3: TGTGCCAGCACCTTCGGCGTAGGGACCTTAGGGGCCAACGTCCTGACTTTC.

This clonotype has at least ten counts. J is TRBJ2-3 and V is TRBV7-8; 9 nucleotides line up with TRBD1. CDR1 and CDR2 (germline): SGHVS, FQNEAQ. The length of the CDR3 is 16 residues. The J segment lost 4 bases and the V segment lost 7 bases, leaving 12 bases of the junction unmatched. The CDR3 protein is CASTPTGDRAADTQYF. Here the CDR3 DNA reads TGTGCCAGCACTCCCACGGGGGACAGGGCGGCAGATACGCAGTATTTT.

The sample holds many counts of this clonotype. The CDR3 sequence: CASSTRPNTGELFF. CDR3 sequence (DNA): TGTGCCAGCAGCACACGCCCAAACACCGGGGAGCTGTTTTTT. The J gene is TRBJ2-2, the V gene TRBV11-2, with D unresolved. CDR1 and CDR2 from the germline V gene are SGHAT and FQNNGV. The CDR3 is 14 amino acids. V lost 5 bases to trimming and J lost 2 bases, with 9 bases between them. The complete variable domain, with remaining parts taken from reference TRBV11-2 and TRBJ2-2, reads EAGVAQSPRYKIIEKRQSVAFWCNPISGHATLYWYQQILGQGPKLLIQFQNNGVVDDSQLPKDRFSAERLKGVDSTLKIQPAKLEDSAVYLCASSTRPNTGELFFGEGSRLTVL.

The CDR3 DNA reads TGTGCCACCCAAACCGGGACAGCTAATCAGCCCCAGCATTTT. This codes for CATQTGTANQPQHF. The chain joins TRBV10-3 to TRBJ1-5; 7 nucleotides line up with TRBD1. Germline trimming cut 10 bases from V and 4 bases from J; bases unmatched to any gene: 10. CDR3 size: 14 residues. CDR1 is ENHRY, CDR2 SYGVKD, per germline.

This clonotype has only a few counts. At one end, the junction sequence differs from germline, possibly due to a read error. The chain's CDR3 is CASSYGTNTGELFF. DNA for the CDR3: TGTGCTAGCAGCTACGGAACGAACACCGGGGAGCTGTTTTTT. The chain uses TRBV7-7 and TRBJ2-2; the D is unclear. CDR3 length: 14 amino acids. CDR1 and CDR2 (germline): SSHAT, FNYEAQ (reference sequence). Complete variable domain (other parts from reference TRBV7-7 and TRBJ2-2): GAGVSQSPRYKVTKRGQDVTLRCDPISSHATLYWYQQALGQGPEFLTYFNYEAQPDKSGLPSDRFSAERPEGSISTLTIQRTEQRDSAMYRCASSYGTNTGELFFGEGSRLTVL.

This clonotype was recorded at least ten times. CDR3 amino acids: CSAIPGLVAYNEQFF. CDR3 DNA sequence: TGCAGTGCTATACCGGGACTAGTTGCCTACAATGAGCAGTTCTTC. The chain uses TRBV20-1 and TRBJ2-1; TRBD2 matches 8 bases. V dropped 4 bases and J dropped 2; count of bases not matched to a gene: 7. The germline CDR1 and CDR2 sequences are DFQATT and SNEGSKA (reference sequence). This CDR3 is 15 amino acids long.

This clonotype has at least ten counts. The chain joins TRBV7-2 to TRBJ2-5; 9 bases match TRBD1. The CDR3 length is 14 residues. Per germline, CDR1 SGHTA and CDR2 FQGNSA. J was trimmed by 1 base and V by 4 bases; bases with no gene match: 1. For the CDR3, the DNA is TGTGCCAGCAGCTGGGGACAGGGCCAAGAGACCCAGTACTTC. Encoded protein: CASSWGQGQETQYF.

This clonotype came up many times. V is TRBV6-2 or TRBV6-3 and J is TRBJ2-7; the D gene is possibly TRBD1 (6 bases). Looked up from germline, CDR1 is MNHEY and CDR2 is SVGEGT. Trimming took off 5 bases at V and 2 bases at J, with 13 bases between the two ends. CDR3 length: 14 amino acids. CDR3 sequence reads: CASSTPGETYEQYF. CDR3 DNA sequence: TGTGCCAGCAGTACCCCAGGGGAAACCTACGAGCAGTACTTC.

This clonotype was recorded many times. The chain uses TRBV5-5 and TRBJ2-2, with D tentatively TRBD1 (7 bases). The germline gives CDR1 SGHKS, CDR2 YYEKEE (reference sequence). There are 14 residues in the CDR3. V shed 3 bases and J shed 4 bases, with 10 bases lying between them. This CDR3 is CASSWRGPTGELFF. In DNA, the CDR3 is TGTGCCAGCAGCTGGAGGGGGCCCACCGGGGAGCTGTTTTTT.

This clonotype was seen ten or more times. The rearrangement uses TRBV5-8 and TRBJ1-2; D remains unclear. CDR3 length equals 14 residues. The V gene lost 4 bases and the J gene lost 4 bases, with 14 bases spanning the gap. The germline V gene encodes CDR1 SGHTS and CDR2 YDEGEE. The CDR3 loop is CASSATGGTYGYTF. DNA of the CDR3: TGTGCCAGCAGCGCGACCGGCGGAACCTATGGCTACACCTTC.

This clonotype was detected ten times or more. The chain joins TRBV28 to TRBJ2-3, with unresolved D. This CDR3 spans 16 amino acids. V was clipped by 7 bases and J by 0 bases, with 17 bases between them. Germline-derived CDR1 and CDR2 are MDHEN and SYDVKM. The chain's CDR3 is CASTRFRQVSTDTQYF. In DNA form, the CDR3 reads TGTGCCAGCACCCGGTTTAGGCAGGTTAGCACAGATACGCAGTATTTT.

This clonotype was seen just once. J is TRBJ1-6 and V is TRBV5-1; TRBD1 matches 7 bases. The V segment lost 4 bases and the J segment 6 bases; nucleotides outside the gene matches: 7. Germline V lookup: CDR1 SGHRS, CDR2 YFSETQ. CDR3 length: 15 amino acids. The CDR3 nucleotides are TGCGCCAGCAGCGTCACAGGGGTGGGTAATTCACCCCTCCACTTT. This gives the protein CASSVTGVGNSPLHF.

On this clonotype itself: A much larger clone lies a single base off, so this may be a read error. The rearrangement uses TRBV5-6 and TRBJ2-7; a weak D match, TRBD2 (7 bases). Germline CDR1 SGHDT, CDR2 YYEEEE. Trimming cost V 5 bases and J 0 bases, with 9 bases left between them. The CDR3 is made up of 13 amino acids. The CDR3 protein is CASSAGASYEQYF. The CDR3 bases are TGTGCCAGCAGTGCGGGGGCCTCCTACGAGCAGTACTTC.

V usage is TRBV9 and J usage is TRBJ1-4, with D uncertain. The CDR3 runs to 16 residues. The V end was cut by 0 bases, the J end by 0 bases, with 9 bases between. The germline V gene encodes CDR1 SGDLS and CDR2 YYNGEE. CDR3 DNA sequence: TGTGCCAGCAGCGTAGGAGTGGGAGCAACTAATGAAAAACTGTTTTTT. Translated, it gives CASSVGVGATNEKLFF.

This clonotype was detected a few times. The chain uses TRBV24-1 and TRBJ2-1; 10 bases match TRBD1. The V and J ends lost 5 bases and 5 bases, in that order; junction bases with no gene match: 8. The CDR3 is 16 residues long. CDR1 and CDR2 (germline): KGHDR, SFDVKD. CDR3 region: CATSGSGQGEDNEQFF. CDR3 sequence (DNA): TGTGCCACCAGTGGTTCCGGACAGGGGGAGGACAATGAGCAGTTCTTC.

This clonotype was seen only a few times. The gene calls are TRBV10-3 and TRBJ1-1; tentative D call: TRBD1 (5 bases). The CDR3 has 12 amino acids. CDR1 is ENHRY, CDR2 SYGVKD, per germline. Trimming took 11 bases from V and 2 from J, leaving 12 bases between them. The CDR3 loop is CASGAVNTEAFF. As DNA, the CDR3 is TGTGCCTCCGGGGCGGTTAACACTGAAGCTTTCTTT.